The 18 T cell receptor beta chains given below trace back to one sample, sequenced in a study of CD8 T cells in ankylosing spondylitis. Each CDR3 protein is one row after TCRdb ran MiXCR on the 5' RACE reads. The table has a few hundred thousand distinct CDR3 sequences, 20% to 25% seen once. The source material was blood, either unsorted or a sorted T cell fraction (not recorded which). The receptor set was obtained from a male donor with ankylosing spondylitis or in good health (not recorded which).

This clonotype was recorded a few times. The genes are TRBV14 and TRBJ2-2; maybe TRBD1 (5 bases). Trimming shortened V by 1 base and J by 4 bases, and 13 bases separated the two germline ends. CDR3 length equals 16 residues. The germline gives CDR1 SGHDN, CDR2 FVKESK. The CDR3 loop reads CASSQVRTWVTGELFF. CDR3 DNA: TGTGCCAGCAGCCAAGTTCGGACATGGGTCACCGGGGAGCTGTTTTTT.

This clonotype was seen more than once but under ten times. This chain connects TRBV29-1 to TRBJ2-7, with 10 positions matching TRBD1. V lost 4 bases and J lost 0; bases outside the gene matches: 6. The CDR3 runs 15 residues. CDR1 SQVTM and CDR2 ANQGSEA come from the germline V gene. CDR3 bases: TGCAGCGTTGTGACGGGACAGGGGAACTCCTACGAGCAGTACTTC. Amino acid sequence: CSVVTGQGNSYEQYF.

The CDR3 region has the DNA TGTGCCAGCACCACGGGGGGGGGAGATTCTAGCACAGATACGCAGTATTTT. Its translation: CASTTGGGDSSTDTQYF. The rearrangement joins TRBV9 to TRBJ2-3; 8 positions agree with TRBD2. This CDR3 region has 17 residues. V lost 6 bases to trimming and J lost 0 bases; unmatched junction nucleotides: 12. The germline gives CDR1 SGDLS, CDR2 YYNGEE.

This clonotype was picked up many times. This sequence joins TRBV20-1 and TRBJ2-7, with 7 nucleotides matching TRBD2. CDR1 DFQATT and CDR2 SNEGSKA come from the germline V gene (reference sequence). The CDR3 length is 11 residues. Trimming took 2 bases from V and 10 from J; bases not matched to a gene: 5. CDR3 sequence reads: CSARWGGEQYF. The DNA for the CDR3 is TGCAGTGCTAGATGGGGAGGGGAACAGTACTTC.

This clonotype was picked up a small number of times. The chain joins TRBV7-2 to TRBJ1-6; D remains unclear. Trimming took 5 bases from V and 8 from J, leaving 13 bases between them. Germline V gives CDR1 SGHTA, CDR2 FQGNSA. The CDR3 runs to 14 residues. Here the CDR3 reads CASSRTWSDSPLHF. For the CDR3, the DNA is TGTGCCAGCAGCCGTACCTGGTCTGATTCACCCCTCCACTTT.

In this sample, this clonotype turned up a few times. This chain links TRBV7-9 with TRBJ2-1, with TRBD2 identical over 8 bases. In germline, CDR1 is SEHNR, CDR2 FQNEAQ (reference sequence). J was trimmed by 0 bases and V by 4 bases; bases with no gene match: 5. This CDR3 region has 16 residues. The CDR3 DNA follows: TGTGCCAGCAGCTACCCGGGGGGGAGCTCCTACAATGAGCAGTTCTTC. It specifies CASSYPGGSSYNEQFF.

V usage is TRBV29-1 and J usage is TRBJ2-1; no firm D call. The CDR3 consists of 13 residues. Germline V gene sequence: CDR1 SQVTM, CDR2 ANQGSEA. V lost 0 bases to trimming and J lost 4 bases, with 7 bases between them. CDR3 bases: TGCAGCGTTGAAGATACCAATTACAATGAGCAGTTCTTC. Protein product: CSVEDTNYNEQFF.

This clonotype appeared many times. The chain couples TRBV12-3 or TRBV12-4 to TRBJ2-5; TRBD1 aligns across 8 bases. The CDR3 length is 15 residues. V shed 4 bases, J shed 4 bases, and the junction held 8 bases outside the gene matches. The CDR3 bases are TGTGCCAGCAGTTCCGTGACAGGGGCGAGAGAGACCCAGTACTTC. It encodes CASSSVTGARETQYF.

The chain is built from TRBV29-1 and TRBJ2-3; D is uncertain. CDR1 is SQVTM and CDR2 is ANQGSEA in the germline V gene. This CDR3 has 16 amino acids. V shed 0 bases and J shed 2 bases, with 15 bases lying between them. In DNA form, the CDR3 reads TGCAGCGTTGAAGATCTGATCTTGGGGATCACAGATACGCAGTATTTT. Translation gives CSVEDLILGITDTQYF.

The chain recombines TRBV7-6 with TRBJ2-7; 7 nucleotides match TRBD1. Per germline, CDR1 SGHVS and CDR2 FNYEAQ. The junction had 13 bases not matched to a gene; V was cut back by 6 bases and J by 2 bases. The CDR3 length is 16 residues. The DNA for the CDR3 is TGTGCCAGCAGTTCTATTGAGGGTCAGGGGGCCTACGAGCAGTACTTC. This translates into CASSSIEGQGAYEQYF.

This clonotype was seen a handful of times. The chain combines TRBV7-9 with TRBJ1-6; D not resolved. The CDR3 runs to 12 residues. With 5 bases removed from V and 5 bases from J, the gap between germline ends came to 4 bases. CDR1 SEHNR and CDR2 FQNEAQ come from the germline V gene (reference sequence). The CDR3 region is CASSLDNSPLHF. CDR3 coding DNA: TGTGCCAGCAGCCTTGATAATTCACCCCTCCACTTT.

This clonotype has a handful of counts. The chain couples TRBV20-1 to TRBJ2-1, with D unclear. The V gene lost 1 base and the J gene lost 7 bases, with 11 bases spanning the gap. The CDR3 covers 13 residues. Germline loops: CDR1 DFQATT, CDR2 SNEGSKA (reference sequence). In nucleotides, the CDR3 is TGCAGTGCTAGAGGCTATTACCCAAATGAGCAGTTCTTC. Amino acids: CSARGYYPNEQFF.

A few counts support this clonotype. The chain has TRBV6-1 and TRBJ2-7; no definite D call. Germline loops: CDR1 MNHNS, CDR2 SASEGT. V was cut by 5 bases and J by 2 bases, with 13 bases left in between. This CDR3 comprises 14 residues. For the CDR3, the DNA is TGTGCCAGCAGTCCGACACCCGTGGCCTACGAGCAGTACTTC. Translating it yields CASSPTPVAYEQYF.

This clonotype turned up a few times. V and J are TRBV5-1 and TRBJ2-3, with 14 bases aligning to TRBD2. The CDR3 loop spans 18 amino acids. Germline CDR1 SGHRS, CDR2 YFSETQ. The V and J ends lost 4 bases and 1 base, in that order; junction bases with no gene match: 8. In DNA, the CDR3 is TGCGCCAGCAGCGGTGGACTAGCGGGGGGCCCTGGCACAGATACGCAGTATTTT. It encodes CASSGGLAGGPGTDTQYF.

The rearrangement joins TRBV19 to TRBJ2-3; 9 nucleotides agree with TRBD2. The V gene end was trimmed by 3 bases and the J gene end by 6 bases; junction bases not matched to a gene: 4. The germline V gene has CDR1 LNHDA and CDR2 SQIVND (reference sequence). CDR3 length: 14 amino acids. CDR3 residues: CASSIWSGGDTQYF. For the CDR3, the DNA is TGTGCCAGTAGTATTTGGAGCGGGGGGGATACGCAGTATTTT.

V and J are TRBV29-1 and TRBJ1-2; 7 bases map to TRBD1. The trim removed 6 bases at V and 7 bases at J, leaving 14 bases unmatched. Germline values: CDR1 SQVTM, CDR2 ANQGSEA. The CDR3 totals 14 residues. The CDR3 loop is CSVSSGTEGAGYTF. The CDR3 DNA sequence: TGCAGCGTGAGCTCCGGGACAGAAGGAGCTGGCTACACCTTC. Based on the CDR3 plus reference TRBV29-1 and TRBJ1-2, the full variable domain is SAVISQKPSRDICQRGTSLTIQCQVDSQVTMMFWYRQQPGQSLTLIATANQGSEATYESGFVIDKFPISRPNLTFSTLTVSNMSPEDSSIYLCSVSSGTEGAGYTFGSGTRLTVV.

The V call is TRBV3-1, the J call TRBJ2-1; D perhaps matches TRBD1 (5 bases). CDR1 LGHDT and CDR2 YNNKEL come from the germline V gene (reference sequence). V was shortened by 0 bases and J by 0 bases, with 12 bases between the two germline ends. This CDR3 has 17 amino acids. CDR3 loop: CASSQDQGWGSYNEQFF. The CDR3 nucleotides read TGTGCCAGCAGCCAAGATCAGGGCTGGGGCTCCTACAATGAGCAGTTCTTC.

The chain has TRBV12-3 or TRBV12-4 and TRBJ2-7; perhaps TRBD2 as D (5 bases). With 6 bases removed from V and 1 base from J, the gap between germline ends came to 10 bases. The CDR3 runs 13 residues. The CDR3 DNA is TGTGCCAGCAGAGCGGTCGGTTCCTACGAGCAGTACTTC. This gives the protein CASRAVGSYEQYF.